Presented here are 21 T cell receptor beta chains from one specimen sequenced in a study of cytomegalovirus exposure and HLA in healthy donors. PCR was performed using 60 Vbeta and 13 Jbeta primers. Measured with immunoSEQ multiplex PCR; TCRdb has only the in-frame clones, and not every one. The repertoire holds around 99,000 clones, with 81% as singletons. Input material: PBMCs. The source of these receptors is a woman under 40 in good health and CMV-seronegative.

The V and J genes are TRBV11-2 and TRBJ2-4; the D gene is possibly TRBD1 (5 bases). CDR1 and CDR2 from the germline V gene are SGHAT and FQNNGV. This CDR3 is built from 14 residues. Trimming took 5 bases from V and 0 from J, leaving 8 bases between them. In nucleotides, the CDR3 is TGTGCCAGCAGCGAGGACATAGCCAAAAACATTCAGTACTTC. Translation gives CASSEDIAKNIQYF.

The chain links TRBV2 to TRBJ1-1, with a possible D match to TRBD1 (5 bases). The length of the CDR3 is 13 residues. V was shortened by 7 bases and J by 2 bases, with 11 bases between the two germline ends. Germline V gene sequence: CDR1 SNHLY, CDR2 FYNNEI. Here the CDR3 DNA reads TGTGCCAGCACGGGGGAAGGAAACACTGAAGCTTTCTTT. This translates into CASTGEGNTEAFF.

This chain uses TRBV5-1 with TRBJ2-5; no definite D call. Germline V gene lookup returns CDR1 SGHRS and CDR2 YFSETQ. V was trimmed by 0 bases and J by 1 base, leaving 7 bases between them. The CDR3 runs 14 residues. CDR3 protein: CASSLVQSQETQYF. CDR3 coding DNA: TGCGCCAGCAGCTTGGTACAGAGCCAAGAGACCCAGTACTTC.

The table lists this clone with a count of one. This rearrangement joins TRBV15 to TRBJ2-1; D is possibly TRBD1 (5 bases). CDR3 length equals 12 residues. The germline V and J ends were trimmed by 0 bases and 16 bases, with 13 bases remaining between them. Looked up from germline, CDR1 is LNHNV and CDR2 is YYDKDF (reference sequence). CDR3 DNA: TGTGCCACCAGCAGAGATCTTGGGGCCCCATTCTTC. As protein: CATSRDLGAPFF.

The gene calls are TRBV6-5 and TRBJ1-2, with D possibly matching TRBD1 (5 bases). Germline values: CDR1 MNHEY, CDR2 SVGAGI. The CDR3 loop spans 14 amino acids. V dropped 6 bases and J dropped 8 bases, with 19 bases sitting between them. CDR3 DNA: TGTGCCAGCAGCGCCTCAGGGTCATTGGGGGGCTACACCTTC. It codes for CASSASGSLGGYTF.

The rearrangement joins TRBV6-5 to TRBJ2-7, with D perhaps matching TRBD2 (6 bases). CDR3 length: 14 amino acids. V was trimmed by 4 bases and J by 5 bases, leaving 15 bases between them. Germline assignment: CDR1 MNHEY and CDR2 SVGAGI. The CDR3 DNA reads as TGTGCCAGCAGTTCCCCGGGACTTTCTAACGAGCAGTACTTC. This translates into CASSSPGLSNEQYF.

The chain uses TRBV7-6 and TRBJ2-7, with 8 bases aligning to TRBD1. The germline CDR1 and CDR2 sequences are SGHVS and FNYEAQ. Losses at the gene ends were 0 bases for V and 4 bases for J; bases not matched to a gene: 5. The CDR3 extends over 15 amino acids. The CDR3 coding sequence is TGTGCCAGCAGCTTAGCCCTTGACAGGGGTTACGAGCAGTACTTC. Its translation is CASSLALDRGYEQYF.

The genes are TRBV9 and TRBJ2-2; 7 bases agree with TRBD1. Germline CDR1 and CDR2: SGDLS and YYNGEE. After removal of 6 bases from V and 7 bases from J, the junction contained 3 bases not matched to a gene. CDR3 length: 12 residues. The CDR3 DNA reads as TGTGCCAGCAAAGGGGGCGGCGGGGAGCTGTTTTTT. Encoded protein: CASKGGGGELFF. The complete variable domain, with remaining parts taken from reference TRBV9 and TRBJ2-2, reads DSGVTQTPKHLITATGQRVTLRCSPRSGDLSVYWYQQSLDQGLQFLIQYYNGEERAKGNILERFSAQQFPDLHSELNLSSLELGDSALYFCASKGGGGELFFGEGSRLTVL.

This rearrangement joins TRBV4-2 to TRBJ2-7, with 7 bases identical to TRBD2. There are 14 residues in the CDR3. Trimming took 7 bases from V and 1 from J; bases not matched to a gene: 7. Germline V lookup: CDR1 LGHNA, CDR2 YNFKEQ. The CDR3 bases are TGTGCCAGCAAGCGGGGCGGAGCGTCCTACGAGCAGTACTTC. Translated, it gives CASKRGGASYEQYF.

The CDR3 bases are TGCGCCAGCAGCCAAGATAAATTGCGGACTACCTTCTACGAGCAGTACTTC. Translated: CASSQDKLRTTFYEQYF. V gene TRBV4-1 combines with J gene TRBJ2-5, with D possibly TRBD2 on 6 matching bases. With the DNA end fitting TRBJ2-7 better, the J assignment may be wrong. The CDR3 is 17 residues long. CDR1 is MGHRA, CDR2 YSYEKL, per germline.

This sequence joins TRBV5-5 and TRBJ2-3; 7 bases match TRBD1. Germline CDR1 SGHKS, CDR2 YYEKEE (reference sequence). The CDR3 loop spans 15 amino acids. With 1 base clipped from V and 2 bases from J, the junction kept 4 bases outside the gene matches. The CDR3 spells CASSLRDSYTDTQYF. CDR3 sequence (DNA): TGTGCCAGCAGCTTGAGGGACAGTTACACAGATACGCAGTATTTT.

The CDR3 sequence is CASSLVTDEKLFF. The CDR3 nucleotides are TGCGCCAGCAGCTTGGTTACAGATGAAAAACTGTTTTTT. The chain employs TRBV5-1 and TRBJ1-4; no reliable D call. Germline V gene sequence: CDR1 SGHRS, CDR2 YFSETQ. The CDR3 extends over 13 amino acids. The V and J ends lost 0 bases and 6 bases respectively, with 6 bases between them.

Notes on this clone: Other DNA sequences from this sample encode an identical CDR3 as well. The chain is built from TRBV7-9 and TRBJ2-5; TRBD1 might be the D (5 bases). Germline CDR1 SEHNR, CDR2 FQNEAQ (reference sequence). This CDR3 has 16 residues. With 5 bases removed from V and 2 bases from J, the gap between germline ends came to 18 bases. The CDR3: CASSTRTQGVQETQYF. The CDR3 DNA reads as TGTGCCAGCAGCACCCGTACCCAGGGTGTACAAGAGACCCAGTACTTC.

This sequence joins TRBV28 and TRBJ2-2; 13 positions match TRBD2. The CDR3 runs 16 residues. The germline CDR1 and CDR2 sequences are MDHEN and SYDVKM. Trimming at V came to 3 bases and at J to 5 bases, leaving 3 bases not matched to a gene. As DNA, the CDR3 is TGTGCCAGCAGTTTTGCGGGACTAGCGGGAACCGGGGAGCTGTTTTTT. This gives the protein CASSFAGLAGTGELFF.

As DNA, the CDR3 is TGCGCCAGCAGCCAAGCCGGGGGGACCCAGTACTTC. It translates to CASSQAGGTQYF. V is TRBV4-1 and J is TRBJ2-5; perhaps TRBD2 as D (6 bases). Germline V gene lookup returns CDR1 MGHRA and CDR2 YSYEKL. The CDR3 is 12 residues long. Trimming cost V 1 base and J 7 bases, with 7 bases left between them.

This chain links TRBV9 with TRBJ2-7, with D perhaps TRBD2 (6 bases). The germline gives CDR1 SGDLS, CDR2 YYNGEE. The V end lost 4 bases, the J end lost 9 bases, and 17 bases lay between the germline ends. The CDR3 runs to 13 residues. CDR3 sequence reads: CASSPSRQGGQYF. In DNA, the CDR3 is TGTGCCAGCAGCCCCTCACGGCAGGGAGGGCAGTACTTC. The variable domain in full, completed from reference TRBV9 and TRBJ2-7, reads DSGVTQTPKHLITATGQRVTLRCSPRSGDLSVYWYQQSLDQGLQFLIQYYNGEERAKGNILERFSAQQFPDLHSELNLSSLELGDSALYFCASSPSRQGGQYFGPGTRLTVT.

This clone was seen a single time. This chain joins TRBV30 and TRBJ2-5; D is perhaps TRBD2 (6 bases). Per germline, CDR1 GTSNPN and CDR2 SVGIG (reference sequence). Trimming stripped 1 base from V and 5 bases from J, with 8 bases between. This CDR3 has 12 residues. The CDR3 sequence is CAWSAGRETQYF. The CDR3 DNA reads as TGTGCCTGGAGTGCGGGGAGGGAGACCCAGTACTTC.

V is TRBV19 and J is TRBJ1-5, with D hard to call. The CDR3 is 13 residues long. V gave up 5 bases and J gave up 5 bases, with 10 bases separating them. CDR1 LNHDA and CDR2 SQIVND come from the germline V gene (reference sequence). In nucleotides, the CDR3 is TGTGCCAGTAGTCAGCAGGTGGATCAGCCCCAGCATTTT. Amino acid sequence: CASSQQVDQPQHF.

The CDR3 nucleotides are TGTGCCAGCAGCGCGGCAGGGGTGGGGTTATACGAGCAGTACTTC. It yields the protein CASSAAGVGLYEQYF. J is TRBJ2-7 and V is TRBV5-4, with TRBD1 as a possible D gene (6 bases). The CDR3 loop spans 15 amino acids. Trimming took 4 bases from V and 4 from J, leaving 18 bases between them. CDR1 and CDR2 (germline): SGHNT, YYREEE (reference sequence).

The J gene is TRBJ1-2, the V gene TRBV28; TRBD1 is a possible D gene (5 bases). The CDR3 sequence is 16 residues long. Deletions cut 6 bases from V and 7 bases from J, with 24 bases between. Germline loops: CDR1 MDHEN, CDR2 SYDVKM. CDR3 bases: TGTGCCAGCAGCAGAACGGGACTCAACCTAGGCAGTGGCTACACCTTC. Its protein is CASSRTGLNLGSGYTF.

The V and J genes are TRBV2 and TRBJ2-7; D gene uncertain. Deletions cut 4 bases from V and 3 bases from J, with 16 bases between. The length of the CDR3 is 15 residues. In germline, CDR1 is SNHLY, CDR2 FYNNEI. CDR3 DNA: TGTGCCAGCAGTGTTGCGGATCATTTCAGCTACGAGCAGTACTTC. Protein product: CASSVADHFSYEQYF.